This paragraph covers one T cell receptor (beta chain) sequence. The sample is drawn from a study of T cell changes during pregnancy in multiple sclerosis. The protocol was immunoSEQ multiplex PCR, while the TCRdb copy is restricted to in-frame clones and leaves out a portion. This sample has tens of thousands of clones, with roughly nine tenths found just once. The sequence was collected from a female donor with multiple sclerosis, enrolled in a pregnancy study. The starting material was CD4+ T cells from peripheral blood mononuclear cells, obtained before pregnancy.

CDR3 in amino acids: CASRQSGNTEAFF. The CDR3 DNA reads TGTGCCAGTAGACAGAGCGGGAACACTGAAGCTTTCTTT. This chain connects TRBV19 to TRBJ1-1; no clear D. Germline V gene sequence: CDR1 LNHDA, CDR2 SQIVND (reference sequence). This CDR3 region has 13 residues. V lost 6 bases, J lost 1 base, and 9 bases lay in between.